Given below is one T cell receptor (beta chain) in context. Its specificity is not known. The entry originates in a study of OX40 agonist ivuxolimab in advanced cancers. Points from the study as a whole: Compared with CD4+, CD8+ T cells on average had more expanded clones.

V was cut by 2 bases and J by 0 bases, with 6 bases left in between. This CDR3 is built from 14 residues. Germline lookup yields CDR1 SNHLY and CDR2 FYNNEI. The method was immunoSEQ multiplex PCR; TCRdb's version includes in-frame clones alone and lacks a portion of them. The sample has approximately 38,000 clones, about nine tenths seen once. The clonotype was recovered from an adult with an advanced solid tumor such as melanoma, head and neck, liver or kidney cancer. The source material was CD4+ or CD8+ T cells sorted from blood, sampled in a trial of the OX40 agonist ivuxolimab. V is TRBV2 and J is TRBJ2-3, with D uncertain. The CDR3: CASSERQSTDTQYF. The CDR3, as DNA: TGTGCCAGCAGTGAACGGCAAAGCACAGATACGCAGTATTTT.